This is a list of T cell receptor beta chains from one sample in a study of Ad26.COV2.S vaccination and SARS-CoV-2 variants. This table comes from immunoSEQ multiplex PCR, and its TCRdb copy is limited to in-frame clones, with some not included. The sample contains about 180,000 clones, around nine tenths of which appear only once. Material: peripheral blood, obtained after recovery from COVID-19. The source of these receptors is a human donor who had recovered from COVID-19. Each CDR3 is given with its conserved first and last residue. D genes are given only for firm matches. Clone size is not always given. Where it is, it says once, few, many or a class for expanded clones.

J | size | V | D | DNA | CDR3
TRBJ1-6 | - | TRBV19 | - | TGTGCCAGTAAGACAGAGAGCTCCTATAATTCACCCCTCCACTTT | CASKTESSYNSPLHF
TRBJ2-7 | - | TRBV7-2 | TRBD2 | TGTGCCAGCAGTCCGAGCGGGGGGGCCTACGAGCAGTACTTC | CASSPSGGAYEQYF
TRBJ2-7 | - | TRBV5-6 | - | TGTGCCAGCAGCCCTGGCAGGTACTACGAGCAGTACTTC | CASSPGRYYEQYF
TRBJ1-2 | - | TRBV14 | - | TGTGCCAGCAGCCAGGTCAAAAACTATGGCTACACCTTC | CASSQVKNYGYTF
TRBJ2-3 | - | TRBV30 | - | TGTGCCTGGAGTAGCGGATCAGATACGCAGTATTTT | CAWSSGSDTQYF
TRBJ2-1 | - | TRBV4-1 | TRBD2 | TGCGCCAGCAGCCAGGGGGCGGGGGGGCTCAATGAGCAGTTCTTC | CASSQGAGGLNEQFF
TRBJ2-7 | - | TRBV4-1 | - | TGCGCCAGCAGCCAAGTAATGTATTCCGGGACACGCTTATACTTTCAGCAGTACTTC | CASSQVMYSGTRLYFQQYF
TRBJ1-3 | - | TRBV5-6 | - | TGTGCCAGCAGCAACCTTAGGGGGGAACGAAACACCATATATTTT | CASSNLRGERNTIYF
TRBJ1-3 | - | TRBV3-1/TRBV3-2 | - | TGTGCCAGCAGCCAACGTGGAAACTCTGGAAACACCATATATTTT | CASSQRGNSGNTIYF
TRBJ2-7 | - | TRBV7-8 | - | TGTGCCAGCAGCTTAGTGACAGTCTCCTACGAGCAGTACTTC | CASSLVTVSYEQYF
TRBJ1-1 | - | TRBV3-1/TRBV3-2 | - | TGTGCCAGCAGCCAAATGGACCTAAACACTGAAGCTTTCTTT | CASSQMDLNTEAFF
TRBJ1-1 | - | TRBV6-5 | - | TGTGCCAGCAGTAGGACCGGGAGGGACACTGAAGCTTTCTTT | CASSRTGRDTEAFF
TRBJ1-4 | - | TRBV7-7 | TRBD1 | TGTGCTAGCAGCTTAGGTACAGGGGCGGGTGAAAAACTGTTTTTT | CASSLGTGAGEKLFF
TRBJ2-7 | - | TRBV6-6 | - | TGTGCCAGCTTCCTCGGCCCCCAGGGCAGGGACGAGCAGTACTTC | CASFLGPQGRDEQYF
TRBJ1-1 | - | TRBV5-1 | - | TGCGCCAGCAGCTTGCGAGGGTGGAACACTGAAGCTTTCTTT | CASSLRGWNTEAFF
TRBJ1-2 | - | TRBV5-6 | - | TGTGCCAGCAGCTTGGGCCGATCGGAAGGCTACACCTTC | CASSLGRSEGYTF
TRBJ2-7 | - | TRBV5-1 | - | TGCGCCAGCAGCCCTGGTCAGGGTAGCGGATTCTACGAGCAGTACTTC | CASSPGQGSGFYEQYF
TRBJ2-3 | - | TRBV15 | TRBD2 | TGTGCCACCAGCGAGCGGGAGGTTAGCACAGATACGCAGTATTTT | CATSEREVSTDTQYF
TRBJ1-6 | - | TRBV4-1 | - | TGCGCCAGCAGCCAAGATCGGGCAGGATTGCCCCTCCACTTT | CASSQDRAGLPLHF
TRBJ1-5 | - | TRBV10-2 | TRBD1 | TGCGCCAGCAGTGGGGCAGGGGGTCAGCCCCAGCATTTT | CASSGAGGQPQHF
TRBJ1-6 | few | TRBV27 | TRBD1 | TGTGCCAGCAGCTACAGGGGGGGTAGTTCCTATAATTCACCCCTCCACTTT | CASSYRGGSSYNSPLHF
TRBJ2-1 | few | TRBV6-6 | TRBD1 | TGTGCCAGCAGTCAAACGGACAGGGCGGAATTCTTC | CASSQTDRAEFF
TRBJ2-5 | - | TRBV5-1 | TRBD2 | TGCGCCAGCAGCTTGATGGCGGGAGATGGTATCCAGTACTTC | CASSLMAGDGIQYF
TRBJ2-3 | - | TRBV15 | - | TGTGCCACCAGCAGAGATATAGGAACCGATACGCAGTATTTT | CATSRDIGTDTQYF
TRBJ2-3 | - | TRBV20-1 | TRBD2 | TGCAGTGCTAGTCGACTAGCGGGAGTCAATACGCAGTATTTT | CSASRLAGVNTQYF
TRBJ2-7 | - | TRBV6-5 | - | TGTGCCAGCAGCCGACCGGGCTCCTCATACGAGCAGTACTTC | CASSRPGSSYEQYF
TRBJ1-2 | - | TRBV5-1 | - | TGCGCCAGCAGCTTGGCGACGGAATACTATGGCTACACCTTC | CASSLATEYYGYTF
TRBJ2-7 | - | TRBV2 | - | TGTGCCAGCAGGGGGGTAACCTCCTACGAGCAGTACTTC | CASRGVTSYEQYF
TRBJ2-2 | - | TRBV30 | TRBD2 | TGTGCCTGGAAGCGGGGGGGCGAGAACACCGGGGAGCTGTTTTTT | CAWKRGGENTGELFF
TRBJ1-1 | - | TRBV6-5 | - | TGTGCCAGCACATATGCCGCCCTGGACACTGAAGCTTTCTTT | CASTYAALDTEAFF
TRBJ2-7 | - | TRBV5-1 | TRBD1 | TGCGCCAGCAGCGAGGACAGGCTCGAGCAGTACTTC | CASSEDRLEQYF
TRBJ1-3 | - | TRBV9 | - | TGTGCCAGCAGCGTAGGTAATCGCGGAAACACCATATATTTT | CASSVGNRGNTIYF
TRBJ1-4 | - | TRBV19 | - | TGTGCCAGTAGTATCGGGGGATCGCAGGAAAAACTGTTTTTT | CASSIGGSQEKLFF
TRBJ2-1 | - | TRBV5-1 | TRBD2 | TGCGCCAGCAGCTTACTAGCGGGAGGCTATAGGGGGCAGTTCTTC | CASSLLAGGYRGQFF
TRBJ2-3 | - | TRBV9 | TRBD2 | TGTGCCAGCAGCGTAGCTACGGGGACTAGCGGGAGCACCACAGATACGCAGTATTTT | CASSVATGTSGSTTDTQYF
TRBJ1-2 | - | TRBV30 | TRBD1 | TGTGCCTGGCGACTGGACAGGCCCTATGGCTACACCTTC | CAWRLDRPYGYTF
TRBJ1-5 | - | TRBV3-1/TRBV3-2 | - | TGTGCCAGCAGCCAAGGGGGGATGGCGCTTGGTCAGCCCCAGCATTTT | CASSQGGMALGQPQHF
TRBJ2-1 | - | TRBV5-1 | TRBD1 | TGCGCCAGCAGCGCCGGGACAGGTACGCATGAGCAGTTCTTC | CASSAGTGTHEQFF
TRBJ2-7 | - | TRBV28 | - | TGTGCCAGCAGGACAGGGAGGGAATACGAGCAGTACTTC | CASRTGREYEQYF
TRBJ2-5 | - | TRBV12-3/TRBV12-4 | - | TGTGCCAGCAGTTTACCAGGGAGAGAGACCCAGTACTTC | CASSLPGRETQYF
TRBJ2-5 | few | TRBV30 | - | TGTGCCTGGAGCCGAAGCGGCCGCTTTGGTTTGTCGACCCAGTACTTC | CAWSRSGRFGLSTQYF
TRBJ2-7 | few | TRBV6-5 | - | TGTGCCAGCACTCACAGCGGCCCTACCATCTACGAGCAGTACTTC | CASTHSGPTIYEQYF
TRBJ2-7 | once | TRBV14 | TRBD1 | TGTGCCAGCAGCCCCCTCGGACAGGAAAGAGGAGAGCAGTACTTC | CASSPLGQERGEQYF
TRBJ2-2 | many | TRBV14 | - | TGTGCCAGCAGTAGCTTTCCGGGAAGAAGGACCGGGGAGCTGTTTTTT | CASSSFPGRRTGELFF
TRBJ2-5 | - | TRBV2 | TRBD2 | TGTGCCAGCAGTGCTAAGCGGGGGGCCGCACAAGAGACCCAGTACTTC | CASSAKRGAAQETQYF
TRBJ2-7 | - | TRBV27 | - | TGTGCCAGCAGACCAAAGATTGACTCCTACGAGCAGTACTTC | CASRPKIDSYEQYF
TRBJ2-1 | - | TRBV7-2 | TRBD2 | TGTGCCAGCAGCTTAGTAGCGGGAGGGAAGGGTGAGCAGTTCTTC | CASSLVAGGKGEQFF
TRBJ2-1 | - | TRBV30 | - | TGTGCCTGGAATAAGGACATTACCTACAATGAGCAGTTCTTC | CAWNKDITYNEQFF
TRBJ1-1 | - | TRBV7-3 | - | TGTGCCAGCAGCTTAGCTCGGGAGAACACTGAAGCTTTCTTT | CASSLARENTEAFF
TRBJ1-2 | - | TRBV3-1/TRBV3-2 | TRBD1 | TGTGCCAGCAGCCAAGGAGGGGGCGGAAGCTATGGCTACACCTTC | CASSQGGGGSYGYTF
TRBJ1-4 | once | TRBV30 | TRBD1 | TGTGCCTGGATGACAAGACAGGGCGGACGTGAAAAACTGTTTTTT | CAWMTRQGGREKLFF
TRBJ2-3 | - | TRBV29-1 | - | TGCAGCGTTGCCGGGCTCGCAGATACGCAGTATTTT | CSVAGLADTQYF
TRBJ2-7 | - | TRBV6-5 | - | TGTGCCAGCAGGACCGGGGCCCTCCCCTACGAGCAGTACTTC | CASRTGALPYEQYF
TRBJ2-7 | - | TRBV5-1 | - | TGCGCCAGCAGCTTGTATGGCTCCACCTACGAGCAGTACTTC | CASSLYGSTYEQYF
TRBJ2-1 | - | TRBV2 | - | TGTGCCAGCAGAGAGGGAACCGAGCCCTACAATGAGCAGTTCTTC | CASREGTEPYNEQFF
TRBJ2-1 | - | TRBV5-1 | - | TGCGCCAGCAGCTTGGCCCTCGGGGGTGGGAATGAGCAGTTCTTC | CASSLALGGGNEQFF
TRBJ2-4 | - | TRBV15 | TRBD1 | TGTGCCACCAGCAGAGGTGGGACAGGGGAGAATGACATTCAGTACTTC | CATSRGGTGENDIQYF
TRBJ1-5 | - | TRBV29-1 | - | TGCAGCGTTGCTGGGACGGGACAGCCCCAGCATTTT | CSVAGTGQPQHF
TRBJ1-5 | few | TRBV25-1 | TRBD1 | TGTGCCAGCAGTGATGGGACAGGGGGGGATCAGCCCCAGCATTTT | CASSDGTGGDQPQHF
TRBJ2-3 | - | TRBV2 | - | TGTGCCAGCCGCTCCGCCCCTACAGATACGCAGTATTTT | CASRSAPTDTQYF